The subject of this entry is one TCR beta chain. As yet, its antigen is unknown. The treatment denotes: around 19 received Ad26.COV2.S at low or high dose, single or two shots; roughly five received placebo; per-sample allocation not given. Collection of samples fell on day 63 after the first vaccine or placebo injection. An Ad26 vector was used to express Wuhan-strain SARS-CoV-2 spike as the vaccine. This entry is derived from a study of Ad26.COV2.S vaccination and SARS-CoV-2 variants. Whole-study context: The donor participated in the COV1001 trial, in its Ad26.COV2.S arm. Study-wide findings and caveats: Recipients of vaccine and of placebo showed similar breadth of their non-spike TCR repertoires. CD8+ and CD4+ T cells specific for spike reportedly responded with substantial breadth after vaccination.

The method was immunoSEQ multiplex PCR; TCRdb's version includes in-frame clones alone and lacks a portion of them. The data contain fewer than 400,000 clones, about 86% of them singletons. CDR1 MGHDK and CDR2 SYGVNS come from the germline V gene. Trimming took 4 bases from V and 7 from J, leaving 17 bases between them. This CDR3 is 14 amino acids long. The chain uses TRBV25-1 and TRBJ2-7; D is ambiguous. Sequenced material: peripheral blood, taken in a trial of Ad26.COV2.S vaccine versus placebo. The sequence was obtained from a person between 18 and 59 years old who received the Ad26.COV2.S COVID-19 vaccine or a placebo. CDR3 sequence reads: CASSGAAGLGEQYF. The CDR3 nucleotides read TGTGCCAGCAGTGGCGCGGCAGGTCTCGGGGAGCAGTACTTC.